What follows are 8 T cell receptor beta chains derived from one specimen sequenced in a study of T cell changes during pregnancy in multiple sclerosis. TCRdb's table, derived via immunoSEQ multiplex PCR, lists solely in-frame clones and lacks some. The table shows over 10,000 clones, with about 88% occurring only once. The source material was CD8+ T cells from peripheral blood mononuclear cells, sampled in the second trimester of pregnancy. The source of these receptors is a female donor in good health, enrolled as a control in a pregnancy study.

The CDR3 region has the DNA TGTGCCAGCAGCTTGGCGCTGGCATCAGATACGCAGTATTTT. Its translation is CASSLALASDTQYF. The chain couples TRBV5-5 to TRBJ2-3, with unresolved D. CDR1 SGHKS and CDR2 YYEKEE come from the germline V gene (reference sequence). The CDR3 runs to 14 residues. V gave up 0 bases and J gave up 4 bases, with 9 bases separating them.

V gene TRBV10-3 combines with J gene TRBJ1-2, with D possibly TRBD1 on 5 matching bases. The V gene's germline CDR1 is ENHRY and CDR2 SYGVKD. Trimming removed 8 bases from V and 4 bases from J, with 17 bases in between. The CDR3 has 14 residues. The CDR3, as DNA: TGTGCCATCCCGAAGGGGCAGGTTGGCTATGGCTACACCTTC. Translated, it gives CAIPKGQVGYGYTF.

The chain employs TRBV7-2 and TRBJ2-1, with 8 bases identical to TRBD2. Germline assignment: CDR1 SGHTA and CDR2 FQGNSA. J gave up 4 bases and V 1 base, and 3 bases lay outside the gene matches. This CDR3 is built from 15 residues. The CDR3 here is CASSLVTSGYNEQFF. The CDR3 DNA sequence: TGTGCCAGCAGCTTAGTTACTAGCGGATACAATGAGCAGTTCTTC.

The gene calls are TRBV6-5 and TRBJ1-4, with 7 positions matching TRBD1. The CDR3 loop spans 14 amino acids. CDR1 MNHEY and CDR2 SVGAGI come from the germline V gene. V shed 6 bases, J shed 5 bases, and the junction held 6 bases outside the gene matches. The DNA for the CDR3 is TGTGCCAGCAGCTGGACAGGACCGAATGAAAAACTGTTTTTT. Translated: CASSWTGPNEKLFF.

This clone was counted once. This chain joins TRBV7-4 and TRBJ1-1; D may be TRBD1 (6 bases). The germline gives CDR1 SGHVT, CDR2 SQSDAQ. The CDR3 is 15 residues long. The ends were cut back, 4 bases at V and 2 bases at J, with 14 bases in the middle. CDR3 amino acids: CASSSTGSLNTEAFF. For the CDR3, the DNA is TGTGCCAGCAGCTCCACAGGGAGTTTAAACACTGAAGCTTTCTTT.

This clone was recorded once. The chain is built from TRBV18 and TRBJ2-3; no clear D. Per germline, CDR1 KGHSH and CDR2 LQKENI. V shed 5 bases and J shed 2 bases, with 5 bases lying between them. The CDR3 has 12 residues. The CDR3 DNA sequence: TGTGCCAGCTCATCGTTCACAGATACGCAGTATTTT. Translated, it gives CASSSFTDTQYF.

This rearrangement joins TRBV6-6 to TRBJ2-1; TRBD2 matches 8 bases. Trimming cost V 11 bases and J 6 bases; bases outside gene matches: 6. CDR1 and CDR2 from the germline V gene are MNHNY and SVGAGI (reference sequence). The CDR3 is made up of 12 amino acids. The CDR3 nucleotides are TGTGCCTCGGGGCTAGCGGGCAATGAGCAGTTCTTC. Translation: CASGLAGNEQFF.

V is TRBV6-4 and J is TRBJ2-5; possibly TRBD1 for D (6 bases). V dropped 6 bases and J dropped 5 bases, with 19 bases sitting between them. The CDR3 covers 15 residues. Per the germline V gene, CDR1 is MRHNA and CDR2 is SNTAGT. CDR3 DNA: TGTGCCAGCAGACCAGGGGTCGGCGGATGGGAGACCCAGTACTTC. Translation gives CASRPGVGGWETQYF.